The entry below gives a single T cell receptor beta chain sequence along with its context. Sequencing was performed with immunoSEQ multiplex PCR; in TCRdb, only in-frame clones are kept and a portion is missing. The sample has approximately 70,000 clones; 70% to 90% are singletons. The data originate from a study of blood T cell repertoires in COVID-19. Study-wide background: Samples came from the United States, Italy and Spain, spanning acute and convalescent COVID-19. PBMCs, B-cell-depleted T cells, or T cells provided the cDNA or gDNA that made up the material.

Germline V gene data show CDR1 as SGHAT and CDR2 as FQNNGV. The junction had 6 bases not matched to a gene; V was cut back by 0 bases and J by 0 bases. This CDR3 contains 19 residues. This clonotype was sampled from a man aged 65 to 79 with active or convalescent COVID-19. The chain has TRBV11-2 and TRBJ2-1, with TRBD2 identical over 12 bases. Source material: peripheral blood. CDR3 loop: CASSLEGLAGGSSYNEQFF. Here the CDR3 DNA reads TGTGCCAGCAGCTTAGAGGGGCTAGCGGGAGGGAGCTCCTACAATGAGCAGTTCTTC.